What follows are 9 T cell receptor beta chains derived from one specimen sequenced in a study of cytomegalovirus exposure and HLA in healthy donors. A multiplex PCR was run with 60 Vbeta primers and 13 Jbeta primers. Here immunoSEQ multiplex PCR was the method, and the copy in TCRdb shows in-frame clones only, minus some. There are more than 70,000 clones in the sample, with 1.5% held by the top ten. The specimen was PBMCs. Source of these receptors: a woman in her sixties in good health and CMV-seronegative.

The V and J genes are TRBV6-6 and TRBJ1-5, with D perhaps matching TRBD1 (5 bases). The CDR3 runs to 14 residues. V lost 10 bases and J lost 0, with 13 bases in between. The germline CDR1 and CDR2 sequences are MNHNY and SVGAGI (reference sequence). CDR3 sequence: CATSSGGSNQPQHF. DNA for the CDR3: TGTGCCACCTCCTCGGGGGGTAGCAATCAGCCCCAGCATTTT.

CDR3 loop: CASSLLGGAMNTEAFF. The CDR3 DNA reads as TGTGCCAGCAGTTTATTAGGGGGGGCCATGAACACTGAAGCTTTCTTT. This sequence joins TRBV28 and TRBJ1-1; D is perhaps TRBD1 (6 bases). V lost 1 base to trimming and J lost 0 bases, with 12 bases between them. In germline, CDR1 is MDHEN, CDR2 SYDVKM. The CDR3 runs 16 residues.

V usage is TRBV6-6 and J usage is TRBJ1-1; 9 bases are shared with TRBD1. Trimming cost V 6 bases and J 4 bases; bases outside gene matches: 3. The CDR3 runs 13 residues. Germline values: CDR1 MNHNY, CDR2 SVGAGI (reference sequence). CDR3 DNA: TGTGCCAGCAGCCTGGACAGGGGCACTGAAGCTTTCTTT. Translating it yields CASSLDRGTEAFF.

V gene TRBV28 combines with J gene TRBJ2-5, with TRBD1 matching 8 bases. The end of the DNA aligns better with TRBJ2-7, so the J call may be wrong. The length of the CDR3 is 15 residues. The germline V gene has CDR1 MDHEN and CDR2 SYDVKM. CDR3 bases: TGTGCCAGCAGCATGTTCCAGGGGGCTTCGTACGAGCAGTACTTC. As protein: CASSMFQGASYEQYF.

This sequence joins TRBV9 and TRBJ1-5; TRBD1 aligns across 9 bases. This CDR3 comprises 14 residues. The J segment lost 7 bases and the V segment lost 3 bases, leaving 5 bases of the junction unmatched. Germline-derived CDR1 and CDR2 are SGDLS and YYNGEE. The CDR3 region is CASSADRGNQPQHF. CDR3 nucleotide sequence: TGTGCCAGCAGCGCCGACAGGGGGAACCAGCCCCAGCATTTT. Based on the CDR3 plus reference TRBV9 and TRBJ1-5, the full variable domain is DSGVTQTPKHLITATGQRVTLRCSPRSGDLSVYWYQQSLDQGLQFLIQYYNGEERAKGNILERFSAQQFPDLHSELNLSSLELGDSALYFCASSADRGNQPQHFGDGTRLSIL.

The chain combines TRBV6-5 with TRBJ2-3, with 10 nucleotides matching TRBD2. CDR1 is MNHEY, CDR2 SVGAGI, per germline. J was trimmed by 5 bases and V by 5 bases; bases with no gene match: 7. The CDR3 has 15 residues. CDR3 amino acids: CASSRTSGAIDTQYF. CDR3 coding DNA: TGTGCCAGCAGTCGAACTAGCGGGGCAATAGATACGCAGTATTTT.

V gene TRBV27 combines with J gene TRBJ2-7; D gene uncertain. This CDR3 spans 11 amino acids. Deletions cut 5 bases from V and 2 bases from J, with 4 bases between. Germline CDR1 reads MNHEY; CDR2 reads SMNVEV (reference sequence). CDR3 sequence (DNA): TGTGCCAGCAGTCCAACCTACGAGCAGTACTTC. It codes for CASSPTYEQYF.

The CDR3: CATGLAGLTYEQYF. As DNA, the CDR3 is TGTGCCACGGGACTAGCGGGACTCACCTACGAGCAGTACTTC. The V gene is TRBV28, the J gene TRBJ2-7; 13 bases match TRBD2. Trimming at V came to 10 bases and at J to 2 bases, leaving 5 bases not matched to a gene. CDR1 MDHEN and CDR2 SYDVKM come from the germline V gene. The CDR3 covers 14 residues.

J is TRBJ2-7 and V is TRBV6-5, with 12 positions matching TRBD2. CDR3 length equals 15 residues. From germline, CDR1 is MNHEY and CDR2 SVGAGI. V shed 4 bases, J shed 2 bases, and the junction held 3 bases outside the gene matches. CDR3 sequence reads: CASSSRTSGTYEQYF. As DNA, the CDR3 is TGTGCCAGCAGTTCCCGGACTAGCGGGACCTACGAGCAGTACTTC.